Shown below are 25 T cell receptor beta chains from a single sample sequenced in a study of regulatory T cells in long-lasting Graves disease. This sample's time point: newly diagnosed GD, antithyroid drugs for less than 3 months. PBMC RNA served as the TCR library source. Arm-PCR of CDR3 regions and iRepertoire HTBI primers were the basis on which TCR beta libraries were built. TCRdb reanalysed the multiplex PCR reads using MiXCR and keeps one entry per CDR3 protein. The data contain 350,000 to 550,000 distinct CDR3 sequences, 13% to 15% of them singletons. The same data also contributed to another study, on T cells in Graves' hyperthyroidism and ophthalmopathy.

Sequenced here: peripheral blood mononuclear cells (PBMCs), sampled at new diagnosis, from a patient treated with antithyroid drugs. The receptors come from a woman between 50 and 59 years old with Graves disease.

As to this clonotype: This may arise from a read error, as a much more abundant clone is one base away. This is likely a read error, given that the CDR3 carries no conserved phenylalanine or tryptophan at its end. The limits of the CDR3 on the DNA are not certain, so only TCRdb's listed CDR3 is given. The J gene is TRBJ2-3, the V gene TRBV20-1; TRBD1 is taken as the D call from the table, unchecked against the DNA. Counting both end residues, the CDR3 totals 14 amino acids. CDR1 and CDR2 (germline): DFQATT, SNEGSKA (reference sequence). The CDR3 sequence: CSAPPQGYSYEQYL.

This clonotype was seen ten or more times. The genes are TRBV5-1 and TRBJ2-7; no clear D. Germline CDR1 SGHRS, CDR2 YFSETQ. This CDR3 spans 14 amino acids. Trimming stripped 0 bases from V and 2 bases from J, with 9 bases between. The CDR3 protein is CASSLVDAAYEQYF. The CDR3 DNA is TGCGCCAGCAGCTTGGTCGATGCAGCCTACGAGCAGTACTTC.

V and J are TRBV19 and TRBJ1-5; 7 bases map to TRBD1. Germline V gives CDR1 LNHDA, CDR2 SQIVND (reference sequence). This CDR3 spans 16 amino acids. J was trimmed by 1 base and V by 3 bases; bases with no gene match: 6. The DNA of the CDR3 is TGTGCCAGTAGTATTACAGGGGCGTTAAGCAATCAGCCCCAGCATTTT. Its protein product is CASSITGALSNQPQHF.

The V and J genes are TRBV6-5 and TRBJ1-5; D perhaps matches TRBD1 (5 bases). Per the germline V gene, CDR1 is MNHEY and CDR2 is SVGAGI. V shed 2 bases and J shed 2 bases, with 10 bases lying between them. The CDR3 has 15 amino acids. CDR3 amino acids: CASSYGGVGNQPQHF. The CDR3 DNA reads TGTGCCAGCAGTTACGGGGGAGTTGGCAATCAGCCCCAGCATTTT.

This clonotype was seen many times. This chain connects TRBV5-1 to TRBJ2-1; D gene ambiguous. Germline assignment: CDR1 SGHRS and CDR2 YFSETQ. V gave up 5 bases and J gave up 1 base, with 13 bases separating them. This CDR3 has 15 residues. CDR3 sequence (DNA): TGCGCCAGCAGGGGTTACGCGGAGTCCTACAATGAGCAGTTCTTC. Encoded protein: CASRGYAESYNEQFF.

In this sample, this clonotype turned up many times. The V and J genes are TRBV7-8 and TRBJ1-2; D perhaps matches TRBD1 (6 bases). Germline V gives CDR1 SGHVS, CDR2 FQNEAQ. The CDR3 extends over 14 amino acids. The V end lost 1 base, the J end lost 4 bases, and 10 bases lay between the germline ends. CDR3 DNA sequence: TGTGCCAGCAGCTTAGGGGGGGCCCCCTATGGCTACACCTTC. Translating it yields CASSLGGAPYGYTF.

The V gene is TRBV7-2, the J gene TRBJ2-1; 8 bases fit TRBD2. Germline V gene sequence: CDR1 SGHTA, CDR2 FQGNSA. CDR3 length: 17 residues. V trimming: 0 bases; J trimming: 5 bases; junction bases outside the gene matches: 9. In DNA form, the CDR3 reads TGTGCCAGCAGCTTAGCGGCCCCGGGGGGGCCTAACAATGAGCAGTTCTTC. Translation: CASSLAAPGGPNNEQFF.

This clonotype was counted a few times. The chain joins TRBV19 to TRBJ1-1; a possible D gene is TRBD1 (5 bases). The V gene's germline CDR1 is LNHDA and CDR2 SQIVND (reference sequence). V shed 2 bases and J shed 4 bases, with 11 bases lying between them. This CDR3 has 14 amino acids. This CDR3 is CASSIPGGTTEAFF. Here the CDR3 DNA reads TGTGCCAGTAGTATACCCGGGGGTACCACTGAAGCTTTCTTT.

In this sample, this clonotype turned up many times. The J gene is TRBJ2-7, the V gene TRBV28; TRBD2 aligns across 11 bases. CDR1 and CDR2 (germline): MDHEN, SYDVKM. V lost 9 bases, J lost 2 bases, and 3 bases stayed unmatched. CDR3 length: 13 amino acids. The CDR3 DNA reads as TGTGCCAGTACTAGCGGGAGAACCTACGAGCAGTACTTC. Translating gives CASTSGRTYEQYF.

Turning to this clonotype: A read error may explain this, as a much larger clone is one base away. The V call is TRBV18, the J call TRBJ2-1; D is perhaps TRBD2 (5 bases). V was pared by 1 base and J by 7 bases, with 14 bases between. CDR1 and CDR2 from the germline V gene are KGHSH and LQKENI. The CDR3 length is 15 residues. The CDR3 region is CASSPRRSSSNEQFF. For the CDR3, the DNA is TGTGCCAGCTCACCACGGAGGAGCTCGTCTAATGAGCAGTTCTTC.

This clonotype showed up many times. V usage is TRBV7-3 and J usage is TRBJ2-2; TRBD1 might be the D (5 bases). CDR1 is SGHTA, CDR2 FQGTGA, per germline. This CDR3 has 13 amino acids. V was cut by 5 bases and J by 6 bases, with 10 bases left in between. The CDR3, as DNA: TGTGCCAGCAGCAATATAGGGGCCGGGGAGCTGTTTTTT. This codes for CASSNIGAGELFF.

Ten or more counts support this clonotype. V gene TRBV3-1 combines with J gene TRBJ2-1; D not certain. Germline CDR1 reads LGHDT; CDR2 reads YNNKEL (reference sequence). The CDR3 spans 17 residues. With 6 bases removed from V and 0 bases from J, the gap between germline ends came to 18 bases. The CDR3 DNA reads TGTGCCAGCAGGGGCTTTCGCGGCCCGAGCTCCTACAATGAGCAGTTCTTC. This codes for CASRGFRGPSSYNEQFF.

The gene calls are TRBV5-1 and TRBJ2-7; 9 nucleotides agree with TRBD1. Per germline, CDR1 SGHRS and CDR2 YFSETQ. Trimming cost V 5 bases and J 6 bases; bases outside gene matches: 15. CDR3 length: 16 residues. The CDR3 nucleotides read TGCGCCAGCAGACCCGGGACAGGGATTATAAGTGGCGAGCAGTACTTC. Translated: CASRPGTGIISGEQYF. Full variable domain (rest looked up from reference TRBV5-1 and TRBJ2-7): KAGVTQTPRYLIKTRGQQVTLSCSPISGHRSVSWYQQTPGQGLQFLFEYFSETQRNKGNFPGRFSGRQFSNSRSEMNVSTLELGDSALYLCASRPGTGIISGEQYFGPGTRLTVT.

The sample holds many counts of this clonotype. V is TRBV28 and J is TRBJ1-2; 9 bases agree with TRBD1. The V segment lost 6 bases and the J segment 6 bases; nucleotides outside the gene matches: 5. Germline-derived CDR1 and CDR2 are MDHEN and SYDVKM. The CDR3 is 13 amino acids. The CDR3 bases are TGTGCCAGCAGGCTAGGGACAGGGAATGGCTACACCTTC. Translating gives CASRLGTGNGYTF.

This clonotype was recorded at least ten times. This chain connects TRBV7-9 to TRBJ1-5; 8 positions agree with TRBD1. This CDR3 is built from 15 residues. Germline V gene data show CDR1 as SEHNR and CDR2 as FQNEAQ (reference sequence). V dropped 2 bases and J dropped 6; count of bases not matched to a gene: 6. CDR3 bases: TGTGCCAGCAGCTTACCGACAGGGGATTGTCAGCCCCAGCATTTT. It specifies CASSLPTGDCQPQHF.

In this sample, this clonotype turned up a few times. J is TRBJ2-2 and V is TRBV25-1; 12 bases align to TRBD2. The CDR3 sequence is 16 residues long. V lost 1 base and J lost 7; bases outside the gene matches: 4. Germline lookup yields CDR1 MGHDK and CDR2 SYGVNS. The CDR3 sequence is CASSESTSGRVGELFF. For the CDR3, the DNA is TGTGCCAGCAGTGAATCGACTAGCGGGAGAGTCGGGGAGCTGTTTTTT.

The chain has TRBV19 and TRBJ1-2, with D unresolved. The CDR3 totals 16 residues. CDR1 is LNHDA, CDR2 SQIVND, per germline (reference sequence). Trimming pared 7 bases from V and 4 bases from J, leaving 22 bases between. CDR3 sequence: CASTPTRTDWAYGYTF. The CDR3 DNA follows: TGTGCCAGTACTCCGACACGGACGGATTGGGCCTATGGCTACACCTTC.

The chain carries TRBV27 and TRBJ1-2; D is ambiguous. The V gene's germline CDR1 is MNHEY and CDR2 SMNVEV (reference sequence). The V end was cut by 5 bases, the J end by 7 bases, with 17 bases between. This CDR3 comprises 14 residues. CDR3 coding DNA: TGTGCCAGCAGTCAATCTACAGAGTTCCTTGGCTACACCTTC. Protein: CASSQSTEFLGYTF.

The V gene is TRBV12-3 or TRBV12-4, the J gene TRBJ2-2; 9 positions agree with TRBD1. The CDR3 covers 16 residues. Unmatched junction bases numbered 8, after V lost 6 bases and J lost 3 bases. The CDR3 region is CASRLGQGSHTGELFF. The CDR3 nucleotides read TGTGCCAGCAGACTCGGACAGGGGAGTCACACCGGGGAGCTGTTTTTT.

This clonotype came up many times. This rearrangement joins TRBV28 to TRBJ2-1; D remains unclear. V lost 2 bases to trimming and J lost 3 bases, with 11 bases between them. This CDR3 is 15 amino acids long. The germline gives CDR1 MDHEN, CDR2 SYDVKM. DNA of the CDR3: TGTGCCAGCAGTTTAATGGGCATTAACTACAATGAGCAGTTCTTC. It codes for CASSLMGINYNEQFF. Using reference TRBV28 and TRBJ2-1 for the parts outside the CDR3, the full variable domain is DVKVTQSSRYLVKRTGEKVFLECVQDMDHENMFWYRQDPGLGLRLIYFSYDVKMKEKGDIPEGYSVSREKKERFSLILESASTNQTSMYLCASSLMGINYNEQFFGPGTRLTVL.

The chain joins TRBV19 to TRBJ2-7; possible D gene TRBD1, 5 bases. V lost 5 bases and J 2 bases, leaving 13 bases between the germline ends. Germline CDR1 is LNHDA and CDR2 is SQIVND (reference sequence). This CDR3 spans 14 amino acids. The CDR3: CASSLGLEAYEQYF. For the CDR3, the DNA is TGTGCCAGTAGTCTGGGGCTAGAGGCCTACGAGCAGTACTTC. Complete variable domain (other parts from reference TRBV19 and TRBJ2-7): DGGITQSPKYLFRKEGQNVTLSCEQNLNHDAMYWYRQDPGQGLRLIYYSQIVNDFQKGDIAEGYSVSREKKESFPLTVTSAQKNPTAFYLCASSLGLEAYEQYFGPGTRLTVT.

This clonotype was picked up many times. The V gene is TRBV7-2, the J gene TRBJ2-3; 8 positions agree with TRBD2. With 3 bases clipped from V and 4 bases from J, the junction kept 24 bases outside the gene matches. The CDR3 is 21 residues long. Germline assignment: CDR1 SGHTA and CDR2 FQGNSA. Here the CDR3 DNA reads TGTGCCAGCAGCTTGAGTAGCGGGATCTTCATGATATCCGCACGGGCAGATACGCAGTATTTT. It translates to CASSLSSGIFMISARADTQYF. Supplemented by reference TRBV7-2 and TRBJ2-3, the full variable domain reads GAGVSQSPSNKVTEKGKDVELRCDPISGHTALYWYRQSLGQGLEFLIYFQGNSAPDKSGLPSDRFSAERTGGSVSTLTIQRTQQEDSAVYLCASSLSSGIFMISARADTQYFGPGTRLTVL.

This clonotype was seen ten or more times. This chain uses TRBV10-3 with TRBJ2-1; TRBD1 aligns across 8 bases. Germline V gene data show CDR1 as ENHRY and CDR2 as SYGVKD. The V gene end was trimmed by 3 bases and the J gene end by 6 bases; junction bases not matched to a gene: 10. The CDR3 length is 16 residues. CDR3 in DNA: TGTGCCATCAGTGACCGGACAGGGAGTACCGTCAATGAGCAGTTCTTC. Translation: CAISDRTGSTVNEQFF.

This clonotype was observed many times. CDR3 amino acids: CASSPGTGRDEKLFF. In DNA, the CDR3 is TGTGCCAGCTCACCAGGGACAGGGAGAGATGAAAAACTGTTTTTT. This chain joins TRBV18 and TRBJ1-4, with 9 positions matching TRBD1. Germline assignment: CDR1 KGHSH and CDR2 LQKENI. The CDR3 loop spans 15 amino acids. V gave up 2 bases and J gave up 6 bases; unmatched junction bases: 4.

This clonotype was seen many times. The rearrangement joins TRBV14 to TRBJ1-2; no firm D call. There are 14 residues in the CDR3. The V gene's germline CDR1 is SGHDN and CDR2 FVKESK. Deletions cut 0 bases from V and 8 bases from J, with 13 bases between. For the CDR3, the DNA is TGTGCCAGCAGCCAAGAAACCGCCCGGCGGGGCTACACCTTC. Its protein product is CASSQETARRGYTF.